This record concerns one T cell receptor (beta chain) sequence. What it binds is not known. The sample is drawn from a study of T cells in Graves' hyperthyroidism and ophthalmopathy. General observations from the study: Blood shared most expanded thyroid clonotypes above 0.001. A model of 13 V-J pairs discriminated ophthalmopathy from stable hyperthyroidism.

Hyperthyroidism patients were newly diagnosed, had disease duration under 2 months, and were aged 18 to 65 years. Clinical symptoms, serum thyroxine, TRAb, thyroid ultrasound and orbital computed tomography informed diagnoses. The CDR3 is 13 amino acids. Germline CDR1 MNHNS, CDR2 SASEGT. V shed 6 bases, J shed 5 bases, and the junction held 4 bases outside the gene matches. TCR beta CDR3 regions were amplified from RNA transcripts. RT-PCR in the first round (using the HTBI primer set) targeted the TCR CDR3. TCRdb fed the multiplex PCR reads into MiXCR, producing one record per CDR3 protein. The sample includes approximately 360,000 distinct CDR3 sequences, approximately 14% of them seen just once.

The TCR sequence derives from a young woman with Graves' hyperthyroidism that later progressed to Graves' ophthalmopathy. The chain uses TRBV6-1 and TRBJ2-1; TRBD1 matches at 7 bases. What was sequenced was blood. CDR3 protein: CASSWDRNNEQFF. The CDR3 nucleotides are TGTGCCAGCAGCTGGGACAGAAACAATGAGCAGTTCTTC.